The T cell receptor (beta chain) described here comes from a study of response to subunit inactivated influenza vaccine. The CDR3 contains 15 residues. Trimming cost V 5 bases and J 3 bases; bases outside gene matches: 5. Germline lookup yields CDR1 SGHRS and CDR2 YFSETQ. This clonotype was counted a few times. TCRdb reanalysed the RT-PCR reads using MiXCR and keeps one entry per CDR3 protein. The table has over 750,000 distinct CDR3 sequences, roughly 20% seen once. J is TRBJ2-1 and V is TRBV5-1, with 10 nucleotides matching TRBD2. Source: PBMCs from blood, taken more than 4 days after vaccination. The sequence came from a man over 45 who received an inactivated influenza vaccine. In nucleotides, the CDR3 is TGCGCCAGCAGGGCCGGGACTAGCGACTACAATGAGCAGTTCTTC. This gives the protein CASRAGTSDYNEQFF. The full variable domain, completed using reference TRBV5-1 and TRBJ2-1, is KAGVTQTPRYLIKTRGQQVTLSCSPISGHRSVSWYQQTPGQGLQFLFEYFSETQRNKGNFPGRFSGRQFSNSRSEMNVSTLELGDSALYLCASRAGTSDYNEQFFGPGTRLTVL.